The 24 T cell receptor beta chains given below trace back to one sample, sequenced in a study of OX40 agonist ivuxolimab in advanced cancers. Measured with immunoSEQ multiplex PCR; TCRdb has only the in-frame clones, and not every one. The table lists tens of thousands of clones, around 79% of them singletons. Sequenced material: CD4+ or CD8+ T cells sorted from blood, taken in a trial of the OX40 agonist ivuxolimab. The receptor source for this set is an adult with an advanced solid tumor such as melanoma, head and neck, liver or kidney cancer.

The J gene is TRBJ2-7, the V gene TRBV4-3, with 11 bases aligning to TRBD1. The germline CDR1 and CDR2 sequences are LGHNA and YSLEER. V shed 0 bases, J shed 7 bases, and the junction held 5 bases outside the gene matches. This CDR3 region has 15 residues. As DNA, the CDR3 is TGCGCCAGCAGCCAAGAGCGGACAGGGGGCGCTGAGCAGTACTTC. This gives the protein CASSQERTGGAEQYF.

This rearrangement joins TRBV4-1 to TRBJ2-2; 8 positions agree with TRBD1. The ends lost 4 bases at V and 3 bases at J; junction bases unmatched: 1. Germline V gives CDR1 MGHRA, CDR2 YSYEKL. The CDR3 length is 14 residues. The CDR3 region has the DNA TGCGCCAGCAGCCCGACAGGGGACACCGGGGAGCTGTTTTTT. It yields the protein CASSPTGDTGELFF.

The rearrangement links TRBV5-8 to TRBJ2-6, with TRBD1 identical over 7 bases. Germline-derived CDR1 and CDR2 are SGHTS and YDEGEE. The trim removed 7 bases at V and 0 bases at J, leaving 10 bases unmatched. CDR3 size: 17 residues. This CDR3 is CASVATDRASGANVLTF. The CDR3 DNA sequence: TGTGCCAGCGTAGCCACCGACAGGGCCTCTGGGGCCAACGTCCTGACTTTC.

CDR3 bases: TGTGCCAGCAGCCCGAGGGGCCTAGACAGGGTTGGCAATCAGCCCCAGCATTTT. This encodes CASSPRGLDRVGNQPQHF. J is TRBJ1-5 and V is TRBV27; 7 positions match TRBD1. The CDR3 is made up of 18 amino acids. The ends lost 6 bases at V and 2 bases at J; junction bases unmatched: 16. Germline loops: CDR1 MNHEY, CDR2 SMNVEV (reference sequence).

This rearrangement joins TRBV2 to TRBJ1-2; TRBD1 might be the D (5 bases). This CDR3 is built from 15 residues. Trimming took off 3 bases at V and 4 bases at J, with 15 bases between the two ends. The germline CDR1 and CDR2 sequences are SNHLY and FYNNEI. The CDR3 spells CASSDPVTASYGYTF. Written as DNA, the CDR3 is TGTGCCAGCAGTGACCCCGTGACAGCGAGCTATGGCTACACCTTC.

V gene TRBV18 combines with J gene TRBJ1-3, with D maybe TRBD1 (6 bases). Germline CDR1 reads KGHSH; CDR2 reads LQKENI. V was trimmed by 1 base and J by 0 bases, leaving 13 bases between them. This CDR3 region has 17 residues. CDR3 sequence reads: CASSPREGGPSGNTIYF. The CDR3 DNA sequence: TGTGCCAGCTCACCACGTGAGGGGGGGCCCTCTGGAAACACCATATATTTT.

This chain joins TRBV10-3 and TRBJ1-1, with TRBD1 as a possible D gene (5 bases). There are 13 residues in the CDR3. The germline gives CDR1 ENHRY, CDR2 SYGVKD. With 7 bases removed from V and 0 bases from J, the gap between germline ends came to 9 bases. CDR3 sequence reads: CAIKAGLNTEAFF. The CDR3 DNA reads TGTGCCATCAAGGCAGGGCTGAACACTGAAGCTTTCTTT.

This chain links TRBV28 with TRBJ2-5, with 9 nucleotides matching TRBD1. The J call may be mistaken, given a closer DNA end match to TRBJ2-7. Germline V gene lookup returns CDR1 MDHEN and CDR2 SYDVKM. CDR3 length equals 13 residues. The CDR3 here is CASRLQGAYEQYF. CDR3 coding DNA: TGTGCCAGCAGGTTACAGGGGGCATACGAGCAGTACTTC.

The CDR3 is CASSLTTGELFF. For the CDR3, the DNA is TGTGCCAGCAGCTTAACGACCGGGGAGCTGTTTTTT. V is TRBV7-9 and J is TRBJ2-2; unclear D gene. Germline assignment: CDR1 SEHNR and CDR2 FQNEAQ (reference sequence). The CDR3 is made up of 12 amino acids. Trimming left V 2 bases short and J 5 bases short, with 3 bases between.

The genes are TRBV5-1 and TRBJ2-5; unclear D gene. Germline V gene data show CDR1 as SGHRS and CDR2 as YFSETQ. The CDR3 spans 11 residues. V gave up 7 bases and J gave up 0 bases, with 4 bases separating them. The CDR3: CASQDQETQYF. The CDR3 nucleotides are TGCGCCAGCCAGGACCAAGAGACCCAGTACTTC.

The V gene is TRBV5-1, the J gene TRBJ2-2; 7 bases are shared with TRBD2. The CDR3 runs 16 residues. Germline values: CDR1 SGHRS, CDR2 YFSETQ. Trimming cost V 0 bases and J 1 base; bases outside gene matches: 3. The CDR3 coding sequence is TGCGCCAGCAGCTTGGGCCTAGCGGAGAACACCGGGGAGCTGTTTTTT. Protein: CASSLGLAENTGELFF.

This chain links TRBV19 with TRBJ2-3, with 13 nucleotides matching TRBD2. Germline values: CDR1 LNHDA, CDR2 SQIVND (reference sequence). The J segment lost 3 bases and the V segment lost 3 bases, leaving 6 bases of the junction unmatched. This CDR3 has 17 residues. CDR3 DNA sequence: TGTGCCAGTAGTATTTGGACTAGCGGGGGAAGGACAGATACGCAGTATTTT. Its translation: CASSIWTSGGRTDTQYF.

The chain joins TRBV6-4 to TRBJ2-2, with D tentatively TRBD2 (6 bases). The CDR3 length is 16 residues. V was pared by 2 bases and J by 2 bases, with 12 bases between. The germline V gene has CDR1 MRHNA and CDR2 SNTAGT. The CDR3 here is CASSDTPGLNTGELFF. CDR3 bases: TGTGCCAGCAGTGACACTCCGGGACTTAACACCGGGGAGCTGTTTTTT.

The chain couples TRBV7-3 to TRBJ2-2, with D unresolved. With 5 bases removed from V and 4 bases from J, the gap between germline ends came to 8 bases. This CDR3 is 13 amino acids long. Germline V lookup: CDR1 SGHTA, CDR2 FQGTGA. CDR3 sequence (DNA): TGTGCCAGCAGCATCTCGTCCACCGGGGAGCTGTTTTTT. This gives the protein CASSISSTGELFF.

This chain links TRBV4-1 with TRBJ2-4, with 10 nucleotides matching TRBD2. This CDR3 has 17 residues. V gave up 0 bases and J gave up 7 bases; unmatched junction bases: 9. Germline loops: CDR1 MGHRA, CDR2 YSYEKL. The CDR3 DNA is TGCGCCAGCAGCCAAGATAAACTAGCGGGGACGCGGAACATTCAGTACTTC. Protein: CASSQDKLAGTRNIQYF.

The genes are TRBV23-1 and TRBJ2-7; TRBD2 might be the D (5 bases). TRBV23-1 is known as an ORF, though its function is uncertain. V was pared by 8 bases and J by 3 bases, with 23 bases between. The CDR3 has 16 amino acids. CDR3 sequence reads: CASAVPPDGGLYEQYF. CDR3 nucleotides: TGCGCCAGCGCCGTCCCTCCGGACGGAGGCCTCTACGAGCAGTACTTC.

V usage is TRBV25-1 and J usage is TRBJ2-5, with D perhaps matching TRBD2 (5 bases). V lost 2 bases, J lost 1 base, and 14 bases lay in between. Germline assignment: CDR1 MGHDK and CDR2 SYGVNS. The CDR3 has 16 residues. The CDR3 loop reads CASSEGERPFQETQYF. CDR3 bases: TGTGCCAGCAGTGAAGGGGAGCGGCCGTTCCAAGAGACCCAGTACTTC. The full variable domain, its missing parts supplied by reference TRBV25-1 and TRBJ2-5, is EADIYQTPRYLVIGTGKKITLECSQTMGHDKMYWYQQDPGMELHLIHYSYGVNSTEKGDLSSESTVSRIRTEHFPLTLESARPSHTSQYLCASSEGERPFQETQYFGPGTRLLVL.

The chain combines TRBV25-1 with TRBJ1-1; 7 nucleotides line up with TRBD1. V lost 7 bases and J lost 10; bases outside the gene matches: 12. Germline loops: CDR1 MGHDK, CDR2 SYGVNS. The CDR3 spans 13 residues. CDR3 nucleotides: TGTGCCAGCAATAAACAAGGCGAGGGGGCAGCTTTCTTT. Translated, it gives CASNKQGEGAAFF.

The rearrangement links TRBV14 to TRBJ1-1; D is unclear. V was shortened by 4 bases and J by 4 bases, with 10 bases between the two germline ends. The CDR3 consists of 13 residues. Germline V gene lookup returns CDR1 SGHDN and CDR2 FVKESK. CDR3 DNA sequence: TGTGCCAGCAGCCTCGACGTGGTCACTGAAGCTTTCTTT. Translation gives CASSLDVVTEAFF.

This chain uses TRBV28 with TRBJ2-2; D is unresolved. Germline CDR1 is MDHEN and CDR2 is SYDVKM. This CDR3 is built from 16 residues. The V and J ends lost 4 bases and 5 bases respectively, with 17 bases between them. CDR3 amino acids: CASSWPPGSRTGELFF. CDR3 nucleotide sequence: TGTGCCAGCAGTTGGCCCCCAGGTTCGAGGACCGGGGAGCTGTTTTTT.

This clone has just a few counts. The chain uses TRBV4-1 and TRBJ2-7; 9 positions match TRBD2. V was pared by 4 bases and J by 2 bases, with 6 bases of the junction left unmatched. CDR3 length: 15 residues. Germline CDR1 is MGHRA and CDR2 is YSYEKL. The CDR3 reads CASSPSSGVTYEQYV. Here the CDR3 DNA reads TGCGCCAGCAGCCCTTCTAGCGGGGTTACCTACGAGCAGTACGTC.

V and J are TRBV6-1 and TRBJ2-3; tentative D call: TRBD1 (5 bases). Trimming shortened V by 1 base and J by 1 base, and 9 bases separated the two germline ends. The CDR3 has 15 residues. Germline V gene data show CDR1 as MNHNS and CDR2 as SASEGT. CDR3 sequence reads: CASSEGMTGTDTQYF. CDR3 coding DNA: TGTGCCAGCAGTGAAGGTATGACAGGCACAGATACGCAGTATTTT.

This chain's CDR3 is CASSLQDRGRGGELFF. CDR3 coding DNA: TGTGCCAGCAGTTTGCAGGACAGGGGCCGCGGCGGGGAGCTGTTTTTT. V and J are TRBV27 and TRBJ2-2; TRBD1 aligns across 9 bases. Germline lookup yields CDR1 MNHEY and CDR2 SMNVEV (reference sequence). The CDR3 runs to 16 residues. With V trimmed by 3 bases and J by 7 bases, 9 bases remained unmatched.

The chain couples TRBV6-6 to TRBJ2-7; D is possibly TRBD1 or TRBD2 (5 bases each). V lost 0 bases, J lost 4 bases, and 16 bases lay in between. Per the germline V gene, CDR1 is MNHNY and CDR2 is SVGAGI (reference sequence). The CDR3 covers 16 residues. CDR3 loop: CASSYSTGPTPYEQYV. The CDR3 DNA is TGTGCCAGCAGTTACTCGACGGGGCCCACCCCGTACGAGCAGTACGTC.